The next 30 T cell receptor beta chains were all read from a single sample in a study of cytomegalovirus exposure and HLA in healthy donors. The PCR ran on 60 Vbeta and 13 Jbeta primers. The table came from immunoSEQ multiplex PCR; TCRdb's copy has only in-frame clones and leaves some out. The data hold more than 85,000 clones, with about 78% observed a single time. What was sequenced was PBMCs. These receptors were collected from a man younger than 45 in good health and CMV-seronegative.

V usage is TRBV2 and J usage is TRBJ2-7, with a possible D match to TRBD2 (6 bases). The CDR3 loop spans 14 amino acids. The germline V and J ends were trimmed by 2 bases and 5 bases, with 13 bases remaining between them. Germline CDR1 reads SNHLY; CDR2 reads FYNNEI. The CDR3 sequence is CASSESQLANEQYF. The CDR3 DNA sequence: TGTGCCAGCAGTGAATCTCAACTAGCCAACGAGCAGTACTTC.

The genes are TRBV4-3 and TRBJ2-2; 7 bases line up with TRBD2. CDR3 length: 17 residues. Germline CDR1 and CDR2: LGHNA and YSLEER. Germline trimming cut 3 bases from V and 2 bases from J; bases unmatched to any gene: 9. CDR3 sequence: CASSHPLAGANTGELFF. The CDR3 DNA reads as TGCGCCAGCAGCCACCCCCTTGCGGGAGCTAACACCGGGGAGCTGTTTTTT.

The genes are TRBV29-1 and TRBJ2-3; D is perhaps TRBD2 (5 bases). Germline V gene data show CDR1 as SQVTM and CDR2 as ANQGSEA. This CDR3 region has 14 residues. Trimming stripped 3 bases from V and 0 bases from J, with 10 bases between. As DNA, the CDR3 is TGCAGCGTTGAGCCGGGGTCTAGCACAGATACGCAGTATTTT. It specifies CSVEPGSSTDTQYF.

This chain uses TRBV15 with TRBJ1-5; D might be TRBD1 (5 bases). Trimming shortened V by 7 bases and J by 3 bases, and 13 bases separated the two germline ends. Germline CDR1 LNHNV, CDR2 YYDKDF (reference sequence). The CDR3 sequence is 14 residues long. CDR3 sequence: CATKGGGYNQPQHF. The CDR3 DNA reads as TGTGCCACCAAGGGCGGGGGATACAATCAGCCCCAGCATTTT.

The chain is built from TRBV7-2 and TRBJ2-1, with 11 nucleotides matching TRBD2. The CDR3 consists of 16 residues. Germline assignment: CDR1 SGHTA and CDR2 FQGNSA. Unmatched junction bases numbered 9, after V lost 2 bases and J lost 9 bases. For the CDR3, the DNA is TGTGCCAGCAGCTTATGGGTAGCGGGGGGGTTCACTGAGCAGTTCTTC. Amino acid sequence: CASSLWVAGGFTEQFF.

This clone was seen more than once but under ten times. The gene calls are TRBV6-4 and TRBJ2-3, with D possibly matching TRBD2 (6 bases). This CDR3 contains 12 residues. The ends were cut back, 2 bases at V and 12 bases at J, with 12 bases in the middle. The germline CDR1 and CDR2 sequences are MRHNA and SNTAGT. The CDR3 DNA sequence: TGTGCCAGCAGTGACGAGGGACTCGTTCAGTATTTT. Amino acids: CASSDEGLVQYF.

The J gene is TRBJ2-7, the V gene TRBV4-1; D is unclear. The CDR3 totals 14 residues. V lost 2 bases and J lost 2, with 10 bases in between. Germline CDR1 MGHRA, CDR2 YSYEKL. CDR3 amino acids: CASSQTVETYEQYF. CDR3 sequence (DNA): TGCGCCAGCAGCCAAACGGTAGAGACCTACGAGCAGTACTTC.

The chain couples TRBV7-8 to TRBJ1-2; unclear D gene. This CDR3 contains 17 residues. CDR1 and CDR2 (germline): SGHVS, FQNEAQ. V was shortened by 1 base and J by 0 bases, with 15 bases between the two germline ends. For the CDR3, the DNA is TGTGCCAGCAGCTTAGAGGCGGGAGGAGAAGCTAACTATGGCTACACCTTC. Its protein is CASSLEAGGEANYGYTF. Together with reference TRBV7-8 and TRBJ1-2, the CDR3 gives the full variable domain: GAGVSQSPRYKVAKRGQDVALRCDPISGHVSLFWYQQALGQGPEFLTYFQNEAQLDKSGLPSDRFFAERPEGSVSTLKIQRTQQEDSAVYLCASSLEAGGEANYGYTFGSGTRLTVV.

J is TRBJ2-3 and V is TRBV11-2; D is possibly TRBD2 (5 bases). The CDR3 runs to 11 residues. The V end lost 7 bases, the J end lost 5 bases, and 7 bases lay between the germline ends. Per the germline V gene, CDR1 is SGHAT and CDR2 is FQNNGV. The CDR3 here is CASTEGDTQYF. The CDR3 nucleotides are TGTGCCAGCACCGAGGGAGATACGCAGTATTTT. The variable domain in full, completed from reference TRBV11-2 and TRBJ2-3, reads EAGVAQSPRYKIIEKRQSVAFWCNPISGHATLYWYQQILGQGPKLLIQFQNNGVVDDSQLPKDRFSAERLKGVDSTLKIQPAKLEDSAVYLCASTEGDTQYFGPGTRLTVL.

The rearrangement links TRBV7-6 to TRBJ2-2, with TRBD2 matching 10 bases. J lost 8 bases, V lost 1 base, and 7 bases had no gene match. The germline gives CDR1 SGHVS, CDR2 FNYEAQ. The CDR3 extends over 16 amino acids. The chain's CDR3 is CASSLDLSSGSGELFF. CDR3 coding DNA: TGTGCCAGCAGCTTAGACCTATCTAGCGGGAGTGGGGAGCTGTTTTTT. Based on the CDR3 plus reference TRBV7-6 and TRBJ2-2, the full variable domain is GAGVSQSPRYKVTKRGQDVALRCDPISGHVSLYWYRQALGQGPEFLTYFNYEAQQDKSGLPNDRFSAERPEGSISTLTIQRTEQRDSAMYRCASSLDLSSGSGELFFGEGSRLTVL.

The rearrangement uses TRBV6-5 and TRBJ2-7, with 7 bases fitting TRBD1. Trimming took 6 bases from V and 7 from J; bases not matched to a gene: 15. The CDR3 has 15 residues. Germline CDR1 is MNHEY and CDR2 is SVGAGI. The CDR3 is CASRETGTAAWEQYF. DNA of the CDR3: TGTGCCAGCAGGGAAACCGGGACAGCTGCCTGGGAGCAGTACTTC.

The chain uses TRBV25-1 and TRBJ2-7, with TRBD1 matching 10 bases. CDR1 is MGHDK and CDR2 is SYGVNS in the germline V gene. The CDR3 runs to 16 residues. V dropped 6 bases and J dropped 1; count of bases not matched to a gene: 9. CDR3 sequence reads: CASRGGTGEISYEQYF. CDR3 DNA: TGTGCCAGCAGAGGGGGGACAGGGGAAATTTCCTACGAGCAGTACTTC.

This clone was seen a single time. The rearrangement links TRBV5-6 to TRBJ1-4, with 7 bases lining up with TRBD1. Germline V lookup: CDR1 SGHDT, CDR2 YYEEEE. This CDR3 has 16 residues. J gave up 5 bases and V 0 bases, and 7 bases lay outside the gene matches. The DNA of the CDR3 is TGTGCCAGCAGCTTGGACAGGGGCGTTGTAAATGAAAAACTGTTTTTT. It encodes CASSLDRGVVNEKLFF.

The table lists this clone with a count of one. The gene calls are TRBV4-1 and TRBJ2-4; D unresolved. Looked up from germline, CDR1 is MGHRA and CDR2 is YSYEKL. The CDR3 is made up of 13 amino acids. Trimming cost V 1 base and J 6 bases, with 7 bases left between them. The chain's CDR3 is CASSQGGRNIQYF. CDR3 DNA sequence: TGCGCCAGCAGCCAAGGAGGCAGAAACATTCAGTACTTC.

This clone is a singleton in its sample. The chain uses TRBV27 and TRBJ1-2; 7 bases are a match to TRBD1. This CDR3 region has 12 residues. The germline V gene has CDR1 MNHEY and CDR2 SMNVEV (reference sequence). J was trimmed by 8 bases and V by 6 bases; bases with no gene match: 6. CDR3 DNA: TGTGCCAGCAGGGGACAGACTCGGGGCTACACCTTC. Its protein product is CASRGQTRGYTF.

The rearrangement uses TRBV7-9 and TRBJ2-5; 7 bases agree with TRBD1. CDR3 length: 13 amino acids. CDR1 is SEHNR, CDR2 FQNEAQ, per germline (reference sequence). V dropped 7 bases and J dropped 1; count of bases not matched to a gene: 3. CDR3 sequence reads: CASTYRGQETQYF. DNA of the CDR3: TGTGCCAGCACATACAGGGGCCAAGAGACCCAGTACTTC.

V gene TRBV19 combines with J gene TRBJ1-2, with D unclear. Germline lookup yields CDR1 LNHDA and CDR2 SQIVND (reference sequence). V lost 4 bases and J lost 2, with 17 bases in between. The CDR3 has 16 residues. CDR3 DNA sequence: TGTGCCAGTAGTACAGGAGGAAACCCCTCGAACTATGGCTACACCTTC. Encoded protein: CASSTGGNPSNYGYTF.

The V gene is TRBV4-3, the J gene TRBJ2-7; 11 nucleotides line up with TRBD1. The germline V gene has CDR1 LGHNA and CDR2 YSLEER. V gave up 0 bases and J gave up 0 bases; unmatched junction bases: 1. CDR3 size: 16 residues. The DNA for the CDR3 is TGCGCCAGCAGCCAAGATGGGACAGGGGGCTCCTACGAGCAGTACTTC. The encoded protein is CASSQDGTGGSYEQYF.

This clone was recorded once. Other nucleotide sequences in the sample specify the same CDR3. V and J are TRBV9 and TRBJ1-2; possibly TRBD1 for D (5 bases). In germline, CDR1 is SGDLS, CDR2 YYNGEE. The CDR3 runs 13 residues. V dropped 2 bases and J dropped 2 bases, with 7 bases sitting between them. CDR3 nucleotides: TGTGCCAGCAGCGTTGACAGAAACTATGGCTACACCTTC. The encoded protein is CASSVDRNYGYTF.

The chain employs TRBV10-2 and TRBJ1-1; a weak D match, TRBD1 (6 bases). Germline-derived CDR1 and CDR2 are WSHSY and SAAADI. This CDR3 is 14 amino acids long. Trimming stripped 8 bases from V and 2 bases from J, with 15 bases between. CDR3 sequence reads: CASGGWTDNTEAFF. CDR3 nucleotide sequence: TGCGCCAGCGGGGGATGGACAGACAACACTGAAGCTTTCTTT.

The V call is TRBV27, the J call TRBJ2-1, with a weak D call TRBD1 (6 bases). Per germline, CDR1 MNHEY and CDR2 SMNVEV (reference sequence). V was shortened by 5 bases and J by 0 bases, with 14 bases between the two germline ends. The CDR3 is 16 amino acids. CDR3 protein: CASSTTGHHSYNEQFF. DNA of the CDR3: TGTGCCAGCAGTACAACGGGACACCACTCCTACAATGAGCAGTTCTTC.

The chain employs TRBV27 and TRBJ2-7, with TRBD2 matching 7 bases. V shed 2 bases, J shed 5 bases, and the junction held 12 bases outside the gene matches. In germline, CDR1 is MNHEY, CDR2 SMNVEV (reference sequence). The length of the CDR3 is 16 residues. The chain's CDR3 is CASSLSGRGDDNEQYF. Written as DNA, the CDR3 is TGTGCCAGCAGTTTAAGCGGTCGGGGGGACGATAACGAGCAGTACTTC.

This chain connects TRBV5-8 to TRBJ1-2; D is undetermined. This CDR3 contains 13 residues. The V gene lost 0 bases and the J gene lost 0 bases, with 3 bases spanning the gap. Germline loops: CDR1 SGHTS, CDR2 YDEGEE. CDR3 in amino acids: CASSLVTNYGYTF. In nucleotides, the CDR3 is TGTGCCAGCAGCTTGGTTACTAACTATGGCTACACCTTC.

The rearrangement joins TRBV9 to TRBJ2-2; 8 bases align to TRBD2. The CDR3 loop spans 16 amino acids. V lost 6 bases, J lost 5 bases, and 12 bases stayed unmatched. The germline V gene has CDR1 SGDLS and CDR2 YYNGEE. The CDR3 protein is CASTPAGAAGTGELFF. As DNA, the CDR3 is TGTGCCAGCACCCCAGCGGGGGCAGCCGGGACCGGGGAGCTGTTTTTT. Supplemented by reference TRBV9 and TRBJ2-2, the full variable domain reads DSGVTQTPKHLITATGQRVTLRCSPRSGDLSVYWYQQSLDQGLQFLIQYYNGEERAKGNILERFSAQQFPDLHSELNLSSLELGDSALYFCASTPAGAAGTGELFFGEGSRLTVL.

Concerning this clone: A junction boundary mismatches the germline segment, possibly from a read error. J is TRBJ1-1 and V is TRBV29-1; D is perhaps TRBD1 (5 bases). The V gene's germline CDR1 is SQVTM and CDR2 ANQGSEA. The CDR3 loop spans 16 amino acids. DNA of the CDR3: TGCAGCGTGGAAGAACTATTACCGGGGGTCGGCACTGAAGCTTTCTTT. Its protein is CSVEELLPGVGTEAFF.

The rearrangement joins TRBV2 to TRBJ2-3, with D possibly being TRBD1 (6 bases). This CDR3 is built from 15 residues. Per germline, CDR1 SNHLY and CDR2 FYNNEI. Trimming removed 6 bases at V and 0 bases at J, with 13 bases between. This chain's CDR3 is CASRDRIQSTDTQYF. Written as DNA, the CDR3 is TGTGCCAGCAGAGACAGGATCCAAAGCACAGATACGCAGTATTTT.

The chain joins TRBV11-2 to TRBJ2-5; 12 bases align to TRBD1. This CDR3 comprises 13 residues. Unmatched junction bases numbered 5, after V lost 11 bases and J lost 4 bases. Germline CDR1 is SGHAT and CDR2 is FQNNGV. The DNA for the CDR3 is TGTGCCGGACGGGACAGGGGGCGAGAGACCCAGTACTTC. As protein: CAGRDRGRETQYF.

The rearrangement joins TRBV18 to TRBJ1-2; TRBD1 is a possible D gene (6 bases). Germline values: CDR1 KGHSH, CDR2 LQKENI. There are 15 residues in the CDR3. Trimming took off 5 bases at V and 5 bases at J, with 18 bases between the two ends. Here the CDR3 reads CASSYRQETSYGYTF. The CDR3, as DNA: TGTGCCAGCTCATACAGACAGGAAACTAGTTATGGCTACACCTTC.

This sequence joins TRBV6-5 and TRBJ1-3; 9 positions agree with TRBD1. The CDR3 has 15 amino acids. Germline values: CDR1 MNHEY, CDR2 SVGAGI. The V and J ends lost 4 bases and 1 base, in that order; junction bases with no gene match: 2. The CDR3 region has the DNA TGTGCCAGCAGTTCCGGGACAGGGTCTGGAAACACCATATATTTT. It specifies CASSSGTGSGNTIYF.

V usage is TRBV18 and J usage is TRBJ2-6; possible D gene TRBD1, 5 bases. Trimming left V 6 bases short and J 0 bases short, with 12 bases between. Germline V gives CDR1 KGHSH, CDR2 LQKENI. The CDR3 runs 16 residues. CDR3 bases: TGTGCCAGCTCCCCGACAGCGAGCTCTGGGGCCAACGTCCTGACTTTC. As protein: CASSPTASSGANVLTF. The full variable domain, in which reference TRBV18 and TRBJ2-6 provide the parts outside the CDR3, is NAGVMQNPRHLVRRRGQEARLRCSPMKGHSHVYWYRQLPEEGLKFMVYLQKENIIDESGMPKERFSAEFPKEGPSILRIQQVVRGDSAAYFCASSPTASSGANVLTFGAGSRLTVL.